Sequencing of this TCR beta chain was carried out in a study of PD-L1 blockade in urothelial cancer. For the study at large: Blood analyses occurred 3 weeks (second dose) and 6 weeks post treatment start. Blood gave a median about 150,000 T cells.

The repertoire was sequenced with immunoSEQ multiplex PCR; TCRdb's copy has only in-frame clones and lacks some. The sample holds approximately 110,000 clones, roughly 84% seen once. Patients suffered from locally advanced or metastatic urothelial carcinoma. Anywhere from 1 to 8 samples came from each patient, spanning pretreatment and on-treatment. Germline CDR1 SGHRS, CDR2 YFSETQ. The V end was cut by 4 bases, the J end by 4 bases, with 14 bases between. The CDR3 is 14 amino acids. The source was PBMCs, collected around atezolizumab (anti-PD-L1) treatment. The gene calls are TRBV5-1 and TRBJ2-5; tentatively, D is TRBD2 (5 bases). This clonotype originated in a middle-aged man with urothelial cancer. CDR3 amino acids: CASSLMLAPETQYF. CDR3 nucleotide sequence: TGCGCCAGCAGCCTTATGCTAGCACCAGAGACCCAGTACTTC.